This entry features one T cell receptor beta chain sequence. This entry is derived from a study of shared clonotypes between healthy human individuals. Overall study context: The cohort had two women and a few men, ages 18 to 49.

Naivety among CD8 cells was defined by CD45RO negativity and positive CCR7 selection, thereby excluding terminally differentiated effector memory CD45RA+ cells. It was at deep level that the assay was run. The repertoire was sequenced with immunoSEQ multiplex PCR; TCRdb's copy has only in-frame clones and lacks some. Counted here are roughly 2.1 million clones, more than 85% occurring once; the ten biggest clones make up over 1.5%. Per germline, CDR1 SNHLY and CDR2 FYNNEI. Trimming shortened V by 7 bases and J by 4 bases, and 15 bases separated the two germline ends. CDR3 length: 14 amino acids. The origin of this receptor is a man aged 18 to 29 in good health. Some clones in this sample may be carry-over from other donors' samples. Source material: naive CD8+ T cells from PBMCs. The V and J genes are TRBV2 and TRBJ2-3; a possible D gene is TRBD2 (6 bases). For the CDR3, the DNA is TGTGCCAGCATGCCGGGACTGGGTGCAGATACGCAGTATTTT. Its protein is CASMPGLGADTQYF.